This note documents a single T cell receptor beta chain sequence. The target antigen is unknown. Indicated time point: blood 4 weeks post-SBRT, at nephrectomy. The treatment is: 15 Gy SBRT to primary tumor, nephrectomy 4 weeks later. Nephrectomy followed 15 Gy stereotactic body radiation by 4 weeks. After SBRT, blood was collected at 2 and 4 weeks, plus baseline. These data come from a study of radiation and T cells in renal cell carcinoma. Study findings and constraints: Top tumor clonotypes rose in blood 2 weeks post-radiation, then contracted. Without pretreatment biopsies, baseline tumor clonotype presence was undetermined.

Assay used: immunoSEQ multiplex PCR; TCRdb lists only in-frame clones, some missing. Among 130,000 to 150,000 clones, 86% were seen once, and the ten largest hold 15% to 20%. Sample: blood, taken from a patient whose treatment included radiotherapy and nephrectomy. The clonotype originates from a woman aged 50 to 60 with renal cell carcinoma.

The CDR3 is CASSESDTQYF. In nucleotides, the CDR3 is TGCGCCAGCAGTGAGAGTGATACCCAGTACTTC. The chain is built from TRBV10-1 and TRBJ2-5; D is undetermined. From germline, CDR1 is WNHNN and CDR2 SYGVQD (reference sequence). The germline V and J ends were trimmed by 2 bases and 8 bases, with 6 bases remaining between them. The CDR3 runs to 11 residues.